This passage covers 15 T cell receptor beta chains from one sample sequenced in a study of blood T cell repertoires in COVID-19. Assay used: immunoSEQ multiplex PCR; TCRdb lists only in-frame clones, some missing. Altogether hundreds of thousands of clones are present, about 73% being singletons, with the ten largest covering 3.3%. The sequencing input was peripheral blood. These receptors were taken from a woman aged 80 or over with acute or convalescent COVID-19.

The rearrangement uses TRBV5-5 and TRBJ2-5; 11 bases agree with TRBD2. This CDR3 has 16 residues. Germline-derived CDR1 and CDR2 are SGHKS and YYEKEE (reference sequence). The V gene end was trimmed by 1 base and the J gene end by 5 bases; junction bases not matched to a gene: 7. The CDR3 loop is CASSLRIAGGLETQYF. The CDR3 nucleotides are TGTGCCAGCAGCTTGAGGATAGCGGGAGGGTTGGAGACCCAGTACTTC.

The chain has TRBV27 and TRBJ1-1, with 9 bases fitting TRBD1. Germline assignment: CDR1 MNHEY and CDR2 SMNVEV (reference sequence). The junction had 8 bases not matched to a gene; V was cut back by 7 bases and J by 8 bases. The CDR3 covers 13 residues. The CDR3 DNA reads as TGTGCCAGCACACGATCCGGGACAGGGGAAGCTTTCTTT. Its translation is CASTRSGTGEAFF.

V is TRBV5-1 and J is TRBJ2-2, with TRBD1 matching 8 bases. J was trimmed by 5 bases and V by 2 bases; bases with no gene match: 11. The CDR3 covers 17 residues. In germline, CDR1 is SGHRS, CDR2 YFSETQ. For the CDR3, the DNA is TGCGCCAGCAGCTTTATAGCCGGGACAGGAGGGACCGGGGAGCTGTTTTTT. It yields the protein CASSFIAGTGGTGELFF. Together with reference TRBV5-1 and TRBJ2-2, the CDR3 gives the full variable domain: KAGVTQTPRYLIKTRGQQVTLSCSPISGHRSVSWYQQTPGQGLQFLFEYFSETQRNKGNFPGRFSGRQFSNSRSEMNVSTLELGDSALYLCASSFIAGTGGTGELFFGEGSRLTVL.

The chain combines TRBV7-9 with TRBJ2-3; 10 nucleotides align to TRBD2. CDR1 SEHNR and CDR2 FQNEAQ come from the germline V gene (reference sequence). CDR3 length: 16 amino acids. V dropped 2 bases and J dropped 9; count of bases not matched to a gene: 11. The CDR3 loop reads CASSLLLAGGRDTQYF. The CDR3 DNA reads as TGTGCCAGCAGCTTACTCTTAGCGGGAGGCAGGGACACGCAGTATTTT.

The chain recombines TRBV28 with TRBJ2-7, with D maybe TRBD1 (6 bases). V shed 6 bases and J shed 5 bases, with 20 bases lying between them. There are 15 residues in the CDR3. The germline V gene encodes CDR1 MDHEN and CDR2 SYDVKM. The CDR3 reads CASRSTFGQTHEQYF. The CDR3 DNA reads TGTGCCAGCAGATCGACATTTGGACAGACCCACGAGCAGTACTTC.

The sample holds a few counts of this clone. This chain uses TRBV3-1 (or the pseudogene TRBV3-2) with TRBJ1-2, with a tentative D call TRBD1 (6 bases). Germline lookup yields CDR1 LGHDT and CDR2 YNNKEL (reference sequence). Trimming shortened V by 2 bases and J by 7 bases, and 8 bases separated the two germline ends. The CDR3 is 12 amino acids. The CDR3 protein is CASSQHRVGYTF. CDR3 in DNA: TGTGCCAGCAGCCAACACAGGGTTGGCTACACCTTC.

This clone was found once. The rearrangement joins TRBV6-6 to TRBJ2-7; D gene unclear. Germline CDR1 reads MNHNY; CDR2 reads SVGAGI (reference sequence). V lost 2 bases and J 3 bases, leaving 14 bases between the germline ends. This CDR3 has 15 amino acids. CDR3 DNA: TGTGCCAGCAGTTACCCCCAGAACCTGAACTACGAGCAGTACTTC. Amino acid sequence: CASSYPQNLNYEQYF.

The J gene is TRBJ1-1, the V gene TRBV20-1; D is unclear. Trimming stripped 0 bases from V and 6 bases from J, with 5 bases between. The length of the CDR3 is 11 residues. Germline V gene lookup returns CDR1 DFQATT and CDR2 SNEGSKA (reference sequence). The CDR3 DNA sequence: TGCAGTGCTAGAGATCATCCTGAAGCTTTCTTT. This sequence encodes CSARDHPEAFF.

The chain employs TRBV29-1 and TRBJ1-1; TRBD1 aligns across 7 bases. This CDR3 contains 14 residues. Germline CDR1 is SQVTM and CDR2 is ANQGSEA. J gave up 4 bases and V 7 bases, and 12 bases lay outside the gene matches. The CDR3 DNA sequence: TGCAGCGCCATCCTTCCCGACAGGGCCACTGAAGCTTTCTTT. Amino acids: CSAILPDRATEAFF.

The gene calls are TRBV13 and TRBJ2-5; the D gene is possibly TRBD2 (7 bases). CDR3 length: 15 amino acids. Trimming removed 4 bases at V and 4 bases at J, with 16 bases between. Germline CDR1 reads PRHDT; CDR2 reads FYEKMQ (reference sequence). The CDR3 DNA sequence: TGTGCCAGCAGCTCGAGGGGGGGGATAGGAGAGACCCAGTACTTC. It yields the protein CASSSRGGIGETQYF.

The chain uses TRBV11-1 and TRBJ2-3, with 7 bases fitting TRBD2. CDR3 length: 15 amino acids. Looked up from germline, CDR1 is SGHAT and CDR2 is FQDESV (reference sequence). Germline trimming cut 5 bases from V and 5 bases from J; bases unmatched to any gene: 10. The CDR3 reads CASSPDGLAVDTQYF. The CDR3 DNA is TGTGCCAGCAGCCCAGACGGTCTAGCGGTAGATACGCAGTATTTT.

This clone was counted between two and nine times. The chain uses TRBV4-3 and TRBJ1-2; a weak D match, TRBD1 (5 bases). With 0 bases removed from V and 5 bases from J, the gap between germline ends came to 13 bases. Germline CDR1 LGHNA, CDR2 YSLEER. This CDR3 is 15 amino acids long. The CDR3 coding sequence is TGCGCCAGCAGCCAAGATGGAGCGGGGGGGTATGGCTACACCTTC. This encodes CASSQDGAGGYGYTF.

There are a few counts of this clone. This chain links TRBV7-2 with TRBJ2-1; TRBD2 aligns across 10 bases. This CDR3 is built from 16 residues. Germline trimming cut 2 bases from V and 8 bases from J; bases unmatched to any gene: 9. Germline V gene data show CDR1 as SGHTA and CDR2 as FQGNSA. The CDR3 bases are TGTGCCAGCAGCTTACCCCAGCTAGCGGGAGATGATGAGCAGTTCTTC. It translates to CASSLPQLAGDDEQFF.

With regard to this clone: It may be a read error: a sequence one base away is much more abundant. The chain carries TRBV5-4 and TRBJ1-2; D may be TRBD1 (6 bases). The ends were cut back, 2 bases at V and 4 bases at J, with 9 bases in the middle. From germline, CDR1 is SGHNT and CDR2 YYREEE (reference sequence). CDR3 size: 13 residues. The CDR3 region is CASSLGQFYGYTF. The CDR3 DNA sequence: TGTGCCAGCAGCTTAGGACAGTTCTATGGCTACACCTTC.

CDR3 sequence reads: CASSQPGVTNEKLFF. The DNA of the CDR3 is TGTGCCAGCAGCCAACCAGGGGTAACTAATGAAAAACTGTTTTTT. V gene TRBV4-2 combines with J gene TRBJ1-4; D possibly corresponds to TRBD1 (6 bases). The CDR3 contains 15 residues. Germline CDR1 LGHNA, CDR2 YNFKEQ. V gave up 2 bases and J gave up 1 base, with 8 bases separating them.